This TCR beta chain was found in a study of blood T cells in healthy people across ages. General study findings and limits: There was no known CMV status for donors, so expanded clonotype changes were possibly confounded.

This CDR3 region has 14 residues. Details on this clonotype: Its antigen is unidentified.

Using a J-beta primer mix together with a sample-barcoded 5' primer, a second PCR was run for roughly 6 to 11 cycles. TCRdb called the 5' RACE reads again in MiXCR, with one record for every CDR3 protein. The sample consists of hundreds of thousands of distinct CDR3 sequences, about 25% of them appearing once. These data also featured in a second study, about T cells of mothers and their children. That source reports: Donation came from a few healthy Caucasian mothers together with their six children. Researchers found no T cell clones that were persistent and microchimeric.

The genes are TRBV21-1 and TRBJ2-5; TRBD2 is taken as the D call from the table, unchecked against the DNA. The end of the DNA aligns better with TRBJ2-7, so the J call may be wrong. TRBV21-1 is reported as a pseudogene. The material sequenced was blood. The receptor comes from a boy between 10 and 17 years old in good health. The CDR3 DNA follows: TGTGCCAGCAGCAGAATGAGGGACTCCTACGAGCAGTACTTC. It is translated as CASSRMRDSYEQYF.